These 18 T cell receptor beta chains were sequenced from one sample in a study of blood T cell repertoires in COVID-19. TCRdb's table, derived via immunoSEQ multiplex PCR, lists solely in-frame clones and lacks some. This table has roughly 87,000 clones, about 80% appearing once. Sample: peripheral blood. The receptor source for this set is a woman aged 45 to 65 with acute or convalescent COVID-19.

The J gene is TRBJ1-1, the V gene TRBV7-2; tentatively, D is TRBD1 (6 bases). V was cut by 0 bases and J by 5 bases, with 10 bases left in between. This CDR3 comprises 14 residues. CDR1 is SGHTA, CDR2 FQGNSA, per germline. CDR3 nucleotide sequence: TGTGCCAGCAGCTTAGCCCCAGGGGAGACTGAAGCTTTCTTT. Protein product: CASSLAPGETEAFF.

The V and J genes are TRBV5-1 and TRBJ1-5; the match to TRBD1 covers 7 bases. With 0 bases clipped from V and 7 bases from J, the junction kept 7 bases outside the gene matches. Per the germline V gene, CDR1 is SGHRS and CDR2 is YFSETQ. The CDR3 is 15 residues long. The CDR3 DNA sequence: TGCGCCAGCAGCTTGGCAGGGGGTTGGCTACAGCCCCAGCATTTT. This gives the protein CASSLAGGWLQPQHF.

The rearrangement joins TRBV27 to TRBJ2-2; no reliable D call. CDR1 is MNHEY, CDR2 SMNVEV, per germline (reference sequence). The V end was cut by 3 bases, the J end by 4 bases, with 3 bases between. The CDR3 sequence is 12 residues long. CDR3 DNA: TGTGCCAGCAGTTTCCTCACCGGGGAGCTGTTTTTT. Its protein is CASSFLTGELFF.

A single count supports this clone. The same CDR3 is also encoded by other DNA sequences in this sample. The chain recombines TRBV5-6 with TRBJ1-5; D possibly corresponds to TRBD1 (5 bases). The CDR3 has 13 residues. Germline assignment: CDR1 SGHDT and CDR2 YYEEEE. V dropped 0 bases and J dropped 4 bases, with 5 bases sitting between them. CDR3: CASSLAGNQPQHF. The CDR3 nucleotides read TGTGCCAGCAGCTTGGCAGGGAATCAGCCCCAGCATTTT.

V and J are TRBV24-1 and TRBJ1-2; the match to TRBD1 covers 10 bases. V lost 5 bases to trimming and J lost 8 bases; unmatched junction nucleotides: 10. Germline-derived CDR1 and CDR2 are KGHDR and SFDVKD. The CDR3 runs 15 residues. This CDR3 reads CATSAQDRGLEGYTF. CDR3 nucleotides: TGTGCCACCAGTGCCCAAGACAGGGGGCTTGAGGGCTACACCTTC.

This clone has a single count. The chain uses TRBV15 and TRBJ2-5; 7 bases match TRBD1. The ends lost 1 base at V and 4 bases at J; junction bases unmatched: 6. The CDR3 runs to 15 residues. The germline gives CDR1 LNHNV, CDR2 YYDKDF (reference sequence). The CDR3 nucleotides are TGTGCCACCAGCAGAGGGCGAGGGGGCGGAGAGACCCAGTACTTC. This gives the protein CATSRGRGGGETQYF.

The chain employs TRBV13 and TRBJ2-3; the D is unclear. This CDR3 is 14 amino acids long. Germline V CDR1 and CDR2: PRHDT, FYEKMQ (reference sequence). V gave up 5 bases and J gave up 0 bases, with 9 bases separating them. The DNA for the CDR3 is TGTGCCAGCAGCCATTCGAGGAGCACAGATACGCAGTATTTT. As protein: CASSHSRSTDTQYF.

The V and J genes are TRBV4-3 and TRBJ2-1; D gene uncertain. The CDR3 contains 13 residues. CDR1 and CDR2 (germline): LGHNA, YSLEER. V dropped 1 base and J dropped 7 bases, with 8 bases sitting between them. The CDR3 protein is CASSQVLQNEQFF. DNA for the CDR3: TGCGCCAGCAGCCAAGTCCTCCAGAATGAGCAGTTCTTC.

The V gene is TRBV27, the J gene TRBJ1-2; TRBD1 aligns across 8 bases. V lost 4 bases, J lost 8 bases, and 3 bases stayed unmatched. The CDR3 spans 12 residues. CDR1 and CDR2 from the germline V gene are MNHEY and SMNVEV (reference sequence). The CDR3 nucleotides are TGTGCCAGCAGTTACCCAGGGGGCGGCTACACCTTC. Translation: CASSYPGGGYTF.

V usage is TRBV10-2 and J usage is TRBJ2-1; 8 nucleotides line up with TRBD2. V was pared by 8 bases and J by 7 bases, with 4 bases of the junction left unmatched. Germline lookup yields CDR1 WSHSY and CDR2 SAAADI. The CDR3 has 12 residues. Here the CDR3 reads CASVRGENEQFF. The CDR3 nucleotides read TGCGCCAGCGTGCGGGGGGAGAATGAGCAGTTCTTC.

This clone was recorded a few times. The chain employs TRBV5-4 and TRBJ2-3; D is unclear. The CDR3 consists of 16 residues. V was shortened by 0 bases and J by 1 base, with 12 bases between the two germline ends. CDR1 is SGHNT and CDR2 is YYREEE in the germline V gene (reference sequence). The CDR3 here is CASSLAITVGTDTQYF. The CDR3 nucleotides are TGTGCCAGCAGCTTGGCCATTACAGTAGGCACAGATACGCAGTATTTT. Filled out from reference TRBV5-4 and TRBJ2-3, the complete variable domain reads ETGVTQSPTHLIKTRGQQVTLRCSSQSGHNTVSWYQQALGQGPQFIFQYYREEENGRGNFPPRFSGLQFPNYSSELNVNALELDDSALYLCASSLAITVGTDTQYFGPGTRLTVL.

CDR3 bases: TGTGCCAGCGGTTTTCAGTCATACAATGAGCAGTTCTTC. It is translated as CASGFQSYNEQFF. The J gene is TRBJ2-1, the V gene TRBV5-4, with D unresolved. The length of the CDR3 is 13 residues. Germline values: CDR1 SGHNT, CDR2 YYREEE (reference sequence). Deletions cut 7 bases from V and 4 bases from J, with 12 bases between.

The chain is built from TRBV7-2 and TRBJ2-5; D gene uncertain. CDR1 is SGHTA, CDR2 FQGNSA, per germline. The CDR3 contains 12 residues. V shed 5 bases and J shed 9 bases, with 13 bases lying between them. The CDR3 region is CASSPPPSAQYF. The CDR3, as DNA: TGTGCCAGCAGCCCTCCACCCAGCGCCCAGTACTTC. Drawing the rest from reference TRBV7-2 and TRBJ2-5, the complete variable domain is GAGVSQSPSNKVTEKGKDVELRCDPISGHTALYWYRQSLGQGLEFLIYFQGNSAPDKSGLPSDRFSAERTGGSVSTLTIQRTQQEDSAVYLCASSPPPSAQYFGPGTRLLVL.

The J gene is TRBJ2-3, the V gene TRBV14; the match to TRBD2 covers 8 bases. The CDR3 is 15 residues long. Germline V gene lookup returns CDR1 SGHDN and CDR2 FVKESK. Trimming cost V 6 bases and J 2 bases; bases outside gene matches: 7. CDR3 nucleotides: TGTGCCAGCAGTCCCGGACTAGCCCCCACAGATACGCAGTATTTT. Encoded protein: CASSPGLAPTDTQYF.

The chain couples TRBV9 to TRBJ2-7, with D uncertain. CDR1 is SGDLS and CDR2 is YYNGEE in the germline V gene. This CDR3 region has 16 residues. V lost 0 bases to trimming and J lost 2 bases, with 15 bases between them. CDR3: CASSVDGSTAPYEQYF. CDR3 nucleotide sequence: TGTGCCAGCAGCGTAGACGGGTCTACGGCCCCCTACGAGCAGTACTTC.

The chain is built from TRBV14 and TRBJ2-5; TRBD2 aligns across 8 bases. After removal of 4 bases from V and 2 bases from J, the junction contained 3 bases not matched to a gene. CDR3 size: 14 residues. Germline assignment: CDR1 SGHDN and CDR2 FVKESK. The chain's CDR3 is CASSLSGVQETQYF. The CDR3 region has the DNA TGTGCCAGCAGCCTTAGCGGGGTACAAGAGACCCAGTACTTC.

This chain links TRBV6-6 with TRBJ1-5; 9 bases are a match to TRBD1. CDR1 and CDR2 from the germline V gene are MNHNY and SVGAGI (reference sequence). The V segment lost 6 bases and the J segment 0 bases; nucleotides outside the gene matches: 9. The CDR3 spans 17 residues. The DNA for the CDR3 is TGTGCCAGCAGCCGAACAGGGGGCTTTCCTAGCAATCAGCCCCAGCATTTT. Translated: CASSRTGGFPSNQPQHF.

A remark on this clone: Mismatch with germline at one junction end may stem from a read error. The rearrangement uses TRBV20-1 and TRBJ1-1, with a weak D call TRBD1 (6 bases). Germline V gene lookup returns CDR1 DFQATT and CDR2 SNEGSKA (reference sequence). The CDR3 runs 10 residues. Here the CDR3 DNA reads TGCAGTGCTAGATCCACCCTGGACAGCTTT. Translating it yields CSARSTLDSF.